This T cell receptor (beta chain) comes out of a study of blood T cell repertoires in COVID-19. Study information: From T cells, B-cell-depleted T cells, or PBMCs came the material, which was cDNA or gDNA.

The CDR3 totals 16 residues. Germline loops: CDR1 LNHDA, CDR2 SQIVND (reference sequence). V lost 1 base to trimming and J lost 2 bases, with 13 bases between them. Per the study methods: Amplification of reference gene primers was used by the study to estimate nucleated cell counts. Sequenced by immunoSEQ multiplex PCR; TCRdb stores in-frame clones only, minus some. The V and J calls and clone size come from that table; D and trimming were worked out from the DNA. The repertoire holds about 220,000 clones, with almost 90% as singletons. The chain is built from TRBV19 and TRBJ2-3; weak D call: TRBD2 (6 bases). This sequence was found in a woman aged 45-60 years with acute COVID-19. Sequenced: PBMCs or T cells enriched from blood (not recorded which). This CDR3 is CASSIVLRGSTDTQYF. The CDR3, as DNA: TGTGCCAGTAGTATAGTACTCCGGGGGTCCACAGATACGCAGTATTTT.